Below, one T cell receptor (beta chain) is given with its context. These data belong to a study of blood T cell repertoires in COVID-19. About the study: Whether acute or convalescent, the COVID-19 samples came from the United States, Italy and Spain. The analysed material was cDNA or gDNA that came from T cells, B-cell-depleted T cells, or PBMCs.

Patients at the Seattle site were enrolled during active infection and followed longitudinally. Original data processing: The assay estimated nucleated cells by amplifying reference gene primers. Measured with immunoSEQ multiplex PCR; TCRdb has only the in-frame clones, and not every one. The V and J calls and the clone size are those of that table, but D and trimming were determined from the DNA. This table holds 400,000 to 450,000 clones, roughly 89% found once. The CDR3 length is 14 residues. V shed 1 base and J 5 bases; nucleotides not matched to a gene: 3. The germline CDR1 and CDR2 sequences are SGHAT and FQNNGV.

Specimen: peripheral blood. This receptor was taken from a man aged 18 to 35 with COVID-19, enrolled during active disease. The V gene is TRBV11-2, the J gene TRBJ2-3, with 7 bases identical to TRBD1. The CDR3 spells CASSLGGGLDTQYF. Here the CDR3 DNA reads TGTGCCAGCAGCTTAGGAGGGGGCTTAGATACGCAGTATTTT.